This paragraph reports one TCR beta chain. What it binds is not known. The data are from a study of OX40 agonist ivuxolimab in advanced cancers. In the study overall: Patients were dosed intravenously with ivuxolimab at 0.01 to 10 mg/kg every 2 weeks. A history of anti-PD-1, anti-PD-L1 or anti-CTLA-4 therapy was acceptable, and roughly 40% had some. Study-wide points: Fewer expanded clones were found on average in CD4+ than in CD8+ T cells.

Clones were read by immunoSEQ multiplex PCR, and TCRdb kept only the in-frame ones, dropping some. This sample has 85,000 to 100,000 clones, with approximately 85% found just once. Blood samples were obtained at baseline, cycle 4 day 1, and cycle 7 day 1. This CDR3 spans 13 amino acids. V lost 5 bases, J lost 8 bases, and 13 bases lay in between. Germline V CDR1 and CDR2: SGHRS, YFSETQ. The sample was CD4+ or CD8+ T cells sorted from blood, taken in a trial of the OX40 agonist ivuxolimab. The chain has TRBV5-1 and TRBJ1-4; D call uncertain. The source of this sequence is an adult with an advanced solid tumor such as melanoma, head and neck, liver or kidney cancer. CDR3 DNA: TGCGCCAGCAGAGCCCACTCAGTGGAAAAACTGTTTTTT. The encoded protein is CASRAHSVEKLFF.